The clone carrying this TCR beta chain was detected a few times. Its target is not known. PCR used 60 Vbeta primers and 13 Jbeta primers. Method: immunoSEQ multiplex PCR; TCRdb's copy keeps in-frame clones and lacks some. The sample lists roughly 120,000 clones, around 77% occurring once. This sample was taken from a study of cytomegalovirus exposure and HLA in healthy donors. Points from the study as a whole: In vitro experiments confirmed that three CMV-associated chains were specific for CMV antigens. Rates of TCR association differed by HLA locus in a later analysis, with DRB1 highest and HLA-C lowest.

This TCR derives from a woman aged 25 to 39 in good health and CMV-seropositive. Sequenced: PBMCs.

The CDR3 reads CAWSVRRGGGPNTEAFF. CDR3 nucleotide sequence: TGTGCCTGGAGTGTACGTCGGGGAGGAGGACCGAACACTGAAGCTTTCTTT. This chain links TRBV30 with TRBJ1-1; no clear D gene. Germline values: CDR1 GTSNPN, CDR2 SVGIG (reference sequence). This CDR3 comprises 17 residues. Between the trimmed V and J ends, which lost 0 bases and 1 base, there was a span of 18 bases.